Sequencing of this TCR beta chain was carried out in a study of blood T cells in healthy people across ages. The overall study: Capturing about one barcoded beta molecule per two T cells was achieved by template switching. The study's findings and limits: Changes seen in expanded clonotypes were possibly confounded by donor CMV status left unknown.

Points on this clonotype: What it recognizes is unknown.

A sample-barcoded 5' primer and a J-beta primer mix were used in a second PCR of roughly 6 to 11 cycles. From the 5' RACE reads, TCRdb called clonotypes with MiXCR, one entry per CDR3 protein. The sample yields about 1 million distinct CDR3 sequences, 40% to 55% seen once. In germline, CDR1 is DFQATT, CDR2 SNEGSKA (reference sequence). Trimming removed 6 bases from V and 9 bases from J; junction bases left unmatched: 13. The CDR3 length is 15 residues. V is TRBV20-1 and J is TRBJ2-1; the match to TRBD2 covers 11 bases. The TCR comes from a woman in her sixties or seventies in good health. Sequencing was done on a sample of blood. CDR3 sequence (DNA): TGCAGTGCCGCCCCTCTAGCGGGAGGTGTGGCTGAGCAGTTCTTC. Translated: CSAAPLAGGVAEQFF.